The rows below give T cell receptor beta chains drawn from one sample of a study of radiation and T cells in renal cell carcinoma. Data came from immunoSEQ multiplex PCR; TCRdb stores just in-frame clones and leaves some out. Among 150,000 or so clones listed, about nine tenths were seen once. This material consisted of blood, taken from a patient whose treatment included radiotherapy and nephrectomy. The source is a woman between 45 and 60 years old with renal cell carcinoma. Each CDR3 is given with its conserved first and last residue. The D gene is left open where the match is weak. Expanded clones are given a class, and other clones once, few, many or no size at all.

size	J	length	D	V	CDR3	DNA
.	TRBJ2-2	15	TRBD2	TRBV5-1	CASSLMRGSTGELFF	TGCGCCAGCAGCCTAATGCGGGGGAGCACCGGGGAGCTGTTTTTT
.	TRBJ1-1	15	TRBD1	TRBV7-6	CASSLVATGATEAFF	TGTGCCAGCAGCTTAGTGGCCACAGGGGCAACTGAAGCTTTCTTT
.	TRBJ1-2	11	.	TRBV6-1	CAIPGSAGPLF	TGTGCCATCCCGGGTAGTGCCGGGCCCCTCTTC
.	TRBJ1-2	13	.	TRBV19	CASSDGQGYGYTF	TGTGCCAGTAGTGATGGCCAGGGGTATGGCTACACCTTC
.	TRBJ1-3	14	.	TRBV27	CASSFGGPGNTIYF	TGTGCCAGCAGTTTCGGGGGACCTGGAAACACCATATATTTT
.	TRBJ2-1	15	TRBD2	TRBV18	CASSPLAGAYNEQFF	TGTGCCAGCTCACCACTAGCGGGGGCCTACAATGAGCAGTTCTTC
.	TRBJ1-1	15	.	TRBV18	CASSLPRTENTEAFF	TGTGCCAGCTCACTACCAAGGACCGAGAACACTGAAGCTTTCTTT
.	TRBJ2-2	12	TRBD2	TRBV19	CASGGAHGELFF	TGTGCCAGCGGGGGGGCCCACGGGGAGCTGTTTTTT
.	TRBJ2-1	15	.	TRBV7-2	CASSIPSISDNEQFF	TGTGCCAGCAGCATTCCTTCGATCTCTGACAATGAGCAGTTCTTC
.	TRBJ1-5	15	.	TRBV30	CAWSQGTYSNQPQHF	TGTGCCTGGAGTCAAGGAACTTATAGCAATCAGCCCCAGCATTTT
.	TRBJ2-1	16	.	TRBV2	CASRAILGGAYNEQFF	TGTGCCAGCAGGGCTATACTAGGGGGGGCCTACAATGAGCAGTTCTTC
.	TRBJ1-1	17	TRBD1	TRBV9	CASTAHRDREVNTEAFF	TGTGCCAGCACCGCTCACCGGGACAGGGAGGTGAACACTGAAGCTTTCTTT
.	TRBJ2-4	14	.	TRBV28	CASRKGRTKNIQYF	TGTGCCAGCAGGAAGGGTAGGACCAAAAACATTCAGTACTTC
.	TRBJ2-4	13	.	TRBV5-1	CASSLLGGNIQYF	TGCGCCAGCAGCCTCCTTGGGGGAAACATTCAGTACTTC
.	TRBJ2-3	14	TRBD1	TRBV7-9	CATRPRDSTDTQYF	TGTGCAACCCGACCCAGGGACAGTACAGATACGCAGTATTTT
.	TRBJ1-5	15	.	TRBV7-2	CASSLAAASYQPQHF	TGTGCCAGCAGCTTAGCGGCGGCGTCTTATCAGCCCCAGCATTTT
.	TRBJ1-5	13	.	TRBV7-9	CASSATGNQPQHF	TGTGCCAGCAGCGCAACTGGAAATCAGCCCCAGCATTTT
.	TRBJ2-4	15	.	TRBV11-2	CASSFRRQTKNIQYF	TGTGCCAGCAGCTTTAGGAGGCAGACCAAAAACATTCAGTACTTC
.	TRBJ1-2	15	.	TRBV19	CASSIAEGVNYGYTF	TGTGCCAGTAGTATAGCTGAGGGCGTGAACTATGGCTACACCTTC
.	TRBJ1-1	14	.	TRBV19	CASSTPGLNTEAFF	TGTGCCAGTAGTACCCCCGGACTGAACACTGAAGCTTTCTTT
.	TRBJ1-2	13	.	TRBV18	CASSPGQPYGYTF	TGTGCCAGCTCACCAGGACAGCCATATGGCTACACCTTC
.	TRBJ2-1	15	TRBD2	TRBV6-5	CASSRLAGVGNEQFF	TGTGCCAGCAGTCGACTAGCGGGGGTGGGGAATGAGCAGTTCTTC
.	TRBJ1-2	14	.	TRBV7-2	CASSVPWIGYGYTF	TGTGCCAGCAGCGTCCCGTGGATTGGGTATGGCTACACCTTC
.	TRBJ2-3	14	.	TRBV2	CASSESAGTLIPYF	TGTGCCAGCAGTGAAAGCGCCGGGACACTTATCCCGTATTTT
once	TRBJ1-2	12	.	TRBV29-1	CSADQTDYGYTF	TGCAGCGCAGATCAGACAGACTATGGCTACACCTTC
.	TRBJ2-7	14	.	TRBV19	CASSMRLGPFEQYF	TGTGCCAGTAGTATGCGTTTGGGGCCCTTCGAGCAGTACTTC
.	TRBJ1-5	15	.	TRBV19	CASSPQEGGSGPQHF	TGTGCCAGTAGTCCCCAGGAAGGGGGATCGGGGCCCCAGCATTTT
.	TRBJ1-1	11	.	TRBV5-1	CASPINTEAFF	TGCGCCAGCCCAATAAACACTGAAGCTTTCTTT
.	TRBJ1-5	17	.	TRBV2	CASSGGVYRDSNQPQHF	TGTGCCAGCAGTGGGGGGGTTTACCGGGATAGCAATCAGCCCCAGCATTTT
.	TRBJ1-5	14	.	TRBV19	CASSIALGRQPQHF	TGTGCCAGTAGTATTGCGTTGGGGAGGCAGCCCCAGCATTTT
.	TRBJ1-4	17	TRBD1	TRBV4-2	CASSESDSWTGTEKLFF	TGTGCCAGCAGCGAGTCGGACTCCTGGACAGGGACTGAAAAACTGTTTTTT
.	TRBJ1-1	11	.	TRBV6-6	CASRGNTEAFF	TGTGCCTCCCGGGGGAACACTGAAGCTTTCTTT
.	TRBJ1-2	13	TRBD1	TRBV7-9	CASSSTGEDGYTF	TGTGCCAGCAGCTCAACAGGGGAGGATGGCTACACCTTC
.	TRBJ2-7	11	.	TRBV7-9	CASSLENEQYF	TGTGCCAGCAGCCTCGAGAACGAGCAGTACTTC
.	TRBJ2-3	17	.	TRBV5-4	CASSVDRRETSTDTQYF	TGTGCCAGCAGCGTGGACCGGAGAGAGACTAGCACAGATACGCAGTATTTT
.	TRBJ2-5	14	.	TRBV7-7	CASSLQAAQETQYF	TGTGCTAGCAGCTTACAGGCGGCGCAAGAGACCCAGTACTTC
.	TRBJ2-7	18	TRBD2	TRBV6-1	CASSEAITSGGPFYEQYF	TGTGCCAGCAGTGAAGCGATTACTAGCGGGGGGCCATTCTACGAGCAGTACTTC
.	TRBJ1-4	13	.	TRBV29-1	CSVGLQRSEKLFF	TGCAGCGTTGGCCTCCAGAGAAGTGAAAAACTGTTTTTT
.	TRBJ1-1	13	.	TRBV5-6	CASTLNRFAEAFF	TGTGCCAGCACCCTAAACAGGTTCGCTGAAGCTTTCTTT
.	TRBJ2-2	16	.	TRBV7-7	CASSLNRDPTVGELFF	TGTGCTAGCAGTCTCAACCGGGACCCTACGGTCGGGGAGCTGTTTTTT
.	TRBJ2-5	16	TRBD1	TRBV5-1	CASSLGGGLLQETQYF	TGCGCCAGCAGCTTGGGAGGGGGCTTATTACAAGAGACCCAGTACTTC